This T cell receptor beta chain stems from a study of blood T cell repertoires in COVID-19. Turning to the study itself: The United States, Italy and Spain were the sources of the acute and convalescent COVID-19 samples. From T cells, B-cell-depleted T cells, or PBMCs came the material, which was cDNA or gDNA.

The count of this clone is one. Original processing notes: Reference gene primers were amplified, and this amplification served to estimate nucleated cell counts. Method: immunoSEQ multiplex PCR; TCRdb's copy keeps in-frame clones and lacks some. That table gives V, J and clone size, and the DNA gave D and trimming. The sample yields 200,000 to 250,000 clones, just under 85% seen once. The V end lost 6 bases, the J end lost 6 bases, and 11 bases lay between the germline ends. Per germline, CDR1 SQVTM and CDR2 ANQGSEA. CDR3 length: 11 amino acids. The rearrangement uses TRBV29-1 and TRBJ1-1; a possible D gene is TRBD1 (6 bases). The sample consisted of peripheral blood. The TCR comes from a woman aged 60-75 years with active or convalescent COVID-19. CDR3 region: CSVGGGSEAFF. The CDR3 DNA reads TGCAGCGTGGGAGGGGGATCTGAAGCTTTCTTT.